The entry below describes one TCR beta chain. One junction end does not reproduce the germline sequence, and a read error may be involved. These data are taken from a study of blood T cell repertoires in COVID-19. Participants were aged about 18 to 100 years from 20 to 30 US areas. Cohort placement rested on clinical history that participants reported themselves. CDR3 length equals 13 residues. In germline, CDR1 is SGHDT, CDR2 YYEEEE. As originally analysed: Cell counts per sample came from amplifying reference gene primers. Using immunoSEQ multiplex PCR, the repertoire was profiled, and TCRdb retains in-frame clones only, with some absent. D and trimming were read from the DNA, whereas the V and J calls and clone size are those reported in that table. Of roughly 430,000 clones in the sample, approximately 91% were seen once.

Material for sequencing was PBMCs or T cells enriched from blood (not recorded which). The gene calls are TRBV5-6 and TRBJ2-6, with 7 bases fitting TRBD1. This TCR was recovered from a woman in her forties with acute COVID-19. The CDR3 bases are TGTGCCAGCAGCACGCTGACGATAGACAGGGTGGCTTTC. Translation: CASSTLTIDRVAF.